This TCR beta chain appears in the sequencing data of a study of glioma-infiltrating T cells. Broader study findings: Only very few CDR3 sequences appeared in both tissue and blood. Non-neoplastic patients had below-expected tissue-blood divergence, while all gliomas exceeded expectation.

As to this clonotype: The antigen remains unidentified.

TCR alpha and beta CDR3 regions were amplified from RNA using iRepertoire nested multiplex PCR. TCRdb re-called the multiplex PCR reads through MiXCR, storing one row per CDR3 protein. Of around 390,000 distinct CDR3 sequences listed, 41% are singletons. Trimming took 5 bases from V and 3 from J, leaving 10 bases between them. This CDR3 has 13 residues. This sequence was found in a human donor with low-grade glioma or glioblastoma, undergoing nonglioma brain surgery, or in good health (not recorded which). Material: glioma tissue, nonneoplastic brain tissue, or PBMCs (not recorded which). The chain couples TRBV12-3 or TRBV12-4 to TRBJ1-1; D ambiguous. This chain's CDR3 is CASSATEDTEAFF. In nucleotides, the CDR3 is TGTGCCAGCAGTGCGACGGAGGACACTGAAGCTTTCTTT.